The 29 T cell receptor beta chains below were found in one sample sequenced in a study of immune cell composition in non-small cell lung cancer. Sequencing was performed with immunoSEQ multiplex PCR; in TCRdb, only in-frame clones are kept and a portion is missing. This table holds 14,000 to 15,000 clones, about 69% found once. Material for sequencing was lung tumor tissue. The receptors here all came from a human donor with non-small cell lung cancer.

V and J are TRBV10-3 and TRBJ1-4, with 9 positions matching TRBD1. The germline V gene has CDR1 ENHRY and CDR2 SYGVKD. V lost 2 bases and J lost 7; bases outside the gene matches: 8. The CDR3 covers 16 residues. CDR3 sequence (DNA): TGTGCCATCAGTGAGGGGACAGGGCCAGGGGGTGAAAAACTGTTTTTT. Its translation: CAISEGTGPGGEKLFF.

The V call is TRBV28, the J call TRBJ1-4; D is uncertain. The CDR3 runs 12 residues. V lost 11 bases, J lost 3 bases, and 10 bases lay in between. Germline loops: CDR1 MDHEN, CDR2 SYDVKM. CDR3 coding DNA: TGTGCCGGCGGGATGGCTAATGAAAAACTGTTTTTT. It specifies CAGGMANEKLFF.

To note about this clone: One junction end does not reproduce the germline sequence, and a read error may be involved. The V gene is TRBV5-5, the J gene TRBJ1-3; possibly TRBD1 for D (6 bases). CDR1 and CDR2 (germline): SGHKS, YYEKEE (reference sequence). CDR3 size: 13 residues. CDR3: CASSLAVTDRRKF. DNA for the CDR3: TGTGCCAGCAGCTTAGCGGTCACTGACAGGAGAAAATTT. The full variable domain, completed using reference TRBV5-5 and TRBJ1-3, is DAGVTQSPTHLIKTRGQQVTLRCSPISGHKSVSWYQQVLGQGPQFIFQYYEKEERGRGNFPDRFSARQFPNYSSELNVNALLLGDSALYLCASSLAVTDRRKFGEGSWLTVV.

The CDR3 spells CASSLEGLAGGLFSETQYF. Written as DNA, the CDR3 is TGTGCCAGCAGCTTAGAGGGCTTAGCGGGGGGGCTTTTTAGTGAGACCCAGTACTTC. The chain uses TRBV11-2 and TRBJ2-5; 11 positions match TRBD2. Trimming at V came to 0 bases and at J to 5 bases, leaving 14 bases not matched to a gene. This CDR3 region has 19 residues. Germline CDR1 reads SGHAT; CDR2 reads FQNNGV. Full variable domain (remainder filled in from reference TRBV11-2 and TRBJ2-5): EAGVAQSPRYKIIEKRQSVAFWCNPISGHATLYWYQQILGQGPKLLIQFQNNGVVDDSQLPKDRFSAERLKGVDSTLKIQPAKLEDSAVYLCASSLEGLAGGLFSETQYFGPGTRLLVL.

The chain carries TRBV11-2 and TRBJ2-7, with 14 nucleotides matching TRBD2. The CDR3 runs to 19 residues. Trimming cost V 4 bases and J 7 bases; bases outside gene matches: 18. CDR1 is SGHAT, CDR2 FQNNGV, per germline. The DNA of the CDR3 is TGTGCCAGCAGCTGGAATCCCGGGACTAGCGGGGGCCTCCTGGGTGAGCAGTACTTC. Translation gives CASSWNPGTSGGLLGEQYF. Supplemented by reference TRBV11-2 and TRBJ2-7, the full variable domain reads EAGVAQSPRYKIIEKRQSVAFWCNPISGHATLYWYQQILGQGPKLLIQFQNNGVVDDSQLPKDRFSAERLKGVDSTLKIQPAKLEDSAVYLCASSWNPGTSGGLLGEQYFGPGTRLTVT.

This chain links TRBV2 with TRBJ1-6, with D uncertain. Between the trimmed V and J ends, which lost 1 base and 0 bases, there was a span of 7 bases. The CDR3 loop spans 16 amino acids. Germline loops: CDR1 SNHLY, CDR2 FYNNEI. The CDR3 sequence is CASSEEPVSYNSPLHF. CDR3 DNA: TGTGCCAGCAGTGAAGAACCAGTCTCCTATAATTCACCCCTCCACTTT.

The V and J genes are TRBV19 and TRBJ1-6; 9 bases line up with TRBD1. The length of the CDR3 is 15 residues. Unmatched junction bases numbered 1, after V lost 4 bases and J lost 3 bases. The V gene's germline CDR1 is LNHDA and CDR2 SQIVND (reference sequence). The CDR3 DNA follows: TGTGCCAGTAGTAGGACAGGGGACTATAATTCACCCCTCCACTTT. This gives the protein CASSRTGDYNSPLHF.

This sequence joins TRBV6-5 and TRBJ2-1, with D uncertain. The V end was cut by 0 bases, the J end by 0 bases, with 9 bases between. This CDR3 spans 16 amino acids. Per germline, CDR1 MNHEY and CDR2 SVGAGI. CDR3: CASSYSPGNSYNEQFF. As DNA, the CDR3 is TGTGCCAGCAGTTACTCCCCGGGTAACTCCTACAATGAGCAGTTCTTC.

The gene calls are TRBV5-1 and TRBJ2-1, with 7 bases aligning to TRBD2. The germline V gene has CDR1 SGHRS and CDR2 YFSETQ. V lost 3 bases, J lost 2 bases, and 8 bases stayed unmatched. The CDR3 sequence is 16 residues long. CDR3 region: CASSYGTTPTYNEQFF. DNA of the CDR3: TGCGCCAGCAGCTATGGGACTACCCCAACCTACAATGAGCAGTTCTTC.

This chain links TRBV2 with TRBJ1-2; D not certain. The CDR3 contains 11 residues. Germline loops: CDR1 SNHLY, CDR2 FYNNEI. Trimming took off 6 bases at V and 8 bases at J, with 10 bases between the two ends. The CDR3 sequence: CASRPTGGYTF. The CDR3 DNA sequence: TGTGCCAGCAGGCCCACGGGAGGCTACACCTTC.

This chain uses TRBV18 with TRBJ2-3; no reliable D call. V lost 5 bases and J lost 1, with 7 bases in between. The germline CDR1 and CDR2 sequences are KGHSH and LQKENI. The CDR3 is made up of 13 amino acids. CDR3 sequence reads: CASSEMGTDTQYF. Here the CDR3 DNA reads TGTGCCAGCTCAGAGATGGGCACAGATACGCAGTATTTT.

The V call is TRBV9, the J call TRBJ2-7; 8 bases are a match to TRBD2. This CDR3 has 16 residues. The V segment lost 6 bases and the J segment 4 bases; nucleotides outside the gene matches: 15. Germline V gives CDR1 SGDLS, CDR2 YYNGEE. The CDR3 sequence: CASNDEAGGAQYEQYF. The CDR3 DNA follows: TGTGCCAGCAACGACGAAGCCGGGGGGGCTCAGTACGAGCAGTACTTC.

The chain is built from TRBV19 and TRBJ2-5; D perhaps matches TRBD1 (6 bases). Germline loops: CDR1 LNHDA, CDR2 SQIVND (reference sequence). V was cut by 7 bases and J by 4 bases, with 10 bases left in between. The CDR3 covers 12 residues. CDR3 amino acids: CASKGVGETQYF. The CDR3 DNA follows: TGTGCCAGTAAGGGGGTTGGAGAGACCCAGTACTTC. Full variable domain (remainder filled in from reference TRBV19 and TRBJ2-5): DGGITQSPKYLFRKEGQNVTLSCEQNLNHDAMYWYRQDPGQGLRLIYYSQIVNDFQKGDIAEGYSVSREKKESFPLTVTSAQKNPTAFYLCASKGVGETQYFGPGTRLLVL.

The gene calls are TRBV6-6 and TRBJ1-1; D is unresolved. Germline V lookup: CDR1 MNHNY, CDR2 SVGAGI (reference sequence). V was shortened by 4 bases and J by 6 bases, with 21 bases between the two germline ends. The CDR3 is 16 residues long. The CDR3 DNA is TGTGCCAGCAGTTCCATGAGACGGGCTTCGGAGGCTGAAGCTTTCTTT. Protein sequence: CASSSMRRASEAEAFF.

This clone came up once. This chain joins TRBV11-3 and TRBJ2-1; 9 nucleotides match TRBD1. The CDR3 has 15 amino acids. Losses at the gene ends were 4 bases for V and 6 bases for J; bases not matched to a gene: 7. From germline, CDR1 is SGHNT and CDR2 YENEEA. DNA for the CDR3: TGTGCCAGCAGCTCACAGGGACAGGGTGGCAATGAGCAGTTCTTC. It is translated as CASSSQGQGGNEQFF.

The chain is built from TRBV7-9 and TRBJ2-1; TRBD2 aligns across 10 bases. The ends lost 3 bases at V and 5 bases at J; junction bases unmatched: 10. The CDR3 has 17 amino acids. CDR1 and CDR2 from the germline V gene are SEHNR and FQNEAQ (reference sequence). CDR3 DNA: TGTGCCAGCAGCTTCGAGCGGGGGGGCATGTATAACAATGAGCAGTTCTTC. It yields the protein CASSFERGGMYNNEQFF.

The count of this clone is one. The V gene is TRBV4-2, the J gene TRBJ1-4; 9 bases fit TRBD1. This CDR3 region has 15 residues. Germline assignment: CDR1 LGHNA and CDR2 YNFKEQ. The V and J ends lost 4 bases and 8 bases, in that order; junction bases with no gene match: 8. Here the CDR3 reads CASSPQQGAQEKLFF. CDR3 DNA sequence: TGTGCCAGCAGCCCCCAACAGGGGGCGCAAGAAAAACTGTTTTTT.

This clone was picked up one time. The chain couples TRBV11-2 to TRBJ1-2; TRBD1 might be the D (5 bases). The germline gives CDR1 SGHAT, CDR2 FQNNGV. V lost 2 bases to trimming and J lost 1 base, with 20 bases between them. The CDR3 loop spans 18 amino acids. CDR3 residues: CASSLIRTQNWGNYGYTF. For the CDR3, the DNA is TGTGCCAGCAGCTTAATCCGGACACAGAACTGGGGTAACTATGGCTACACCTTC.

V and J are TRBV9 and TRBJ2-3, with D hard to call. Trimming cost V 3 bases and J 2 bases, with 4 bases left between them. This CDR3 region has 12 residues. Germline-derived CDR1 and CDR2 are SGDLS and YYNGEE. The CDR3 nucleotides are TGTGCCAGCAGCGGAGACACAGATACGCAGTATTTT. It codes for CASSGDTDTQYF.

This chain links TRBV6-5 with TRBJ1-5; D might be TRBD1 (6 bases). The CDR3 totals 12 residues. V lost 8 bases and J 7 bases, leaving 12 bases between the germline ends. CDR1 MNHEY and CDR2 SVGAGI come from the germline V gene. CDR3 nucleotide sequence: TGTGCCAGCGCACAGGGCCGCCAGCCCCAGCATTTT. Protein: CASAQGRQPQHF.

This CDR3 reads CASSNRGRETQYF. The DNA of the CDR3 is TGTGCCAGCAGTAACAGGGGGCGAGAGACCCAGTACTTC. The chain couples TRBV2 to TRBJ2-5, with 9 bases fitting TRBD1. Germline loops: CDR1 SNHLY, CDR2 FYNNEI. Unmatched junction bases numbered 2, after V lost 5 bases and J lost 4 bases. There are 13 residues in the CDR3.

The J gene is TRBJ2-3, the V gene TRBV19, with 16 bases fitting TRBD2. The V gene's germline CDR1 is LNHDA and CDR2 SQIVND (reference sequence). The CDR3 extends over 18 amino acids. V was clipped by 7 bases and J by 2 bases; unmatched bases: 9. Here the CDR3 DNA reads TGTGCCAGTACCTCGGGACTAGCGGGGGGGCGTGACACAGATACGCAGTATTTT. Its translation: CASTSGLAGGRDTDTQYF.

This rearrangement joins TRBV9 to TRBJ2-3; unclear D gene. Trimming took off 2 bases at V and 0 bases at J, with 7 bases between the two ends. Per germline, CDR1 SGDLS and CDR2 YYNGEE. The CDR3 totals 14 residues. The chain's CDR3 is CASSVSTSTDTQYF. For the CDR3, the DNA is TGTGCCAGCAGCGTCTCAACTAGCACAGATACGCAGTATTTT.

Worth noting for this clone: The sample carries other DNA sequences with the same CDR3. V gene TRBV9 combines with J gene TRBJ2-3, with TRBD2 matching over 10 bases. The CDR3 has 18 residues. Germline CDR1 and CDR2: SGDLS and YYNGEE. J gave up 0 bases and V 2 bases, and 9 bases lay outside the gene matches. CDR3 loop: CASSVASGGLTSTDTQYF. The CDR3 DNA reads TGTGCCAGCAGCGTCGCTAGCGGGGGACTTACTAGCACAGATACGCAGTATTTT.

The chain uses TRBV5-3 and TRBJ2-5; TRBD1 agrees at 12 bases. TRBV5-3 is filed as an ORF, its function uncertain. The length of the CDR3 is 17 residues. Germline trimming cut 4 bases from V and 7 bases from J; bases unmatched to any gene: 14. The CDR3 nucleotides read TGTGCCAGAAGCACCCACCCAGGGACAGGGGGCGTGGGGACCCAGTACTTC. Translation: CARSTHPGTGGVGTQYF.

CDR3 coding DNA: TGCAGCGTTCAGCAGATGAGGGGGGAGACCCAGTACTTC. The encoded protein is CSVQQMRGETQYF. The chain recombines TRBV29-1 with TRBJ2-5; D may be TRBD1 (6 bases). This CDR3 region has 13 residues. Germline V gene sequence: CDR1 SQVTM, CDR2 ANQGSEA. With 5 bases removed from V and 5 bases from J, the gap between germline ends came to 15 bases.

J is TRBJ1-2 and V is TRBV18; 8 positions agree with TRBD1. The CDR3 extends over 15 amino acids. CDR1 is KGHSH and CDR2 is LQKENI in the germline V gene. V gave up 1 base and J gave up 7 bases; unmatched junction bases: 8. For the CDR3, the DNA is TGTGCCAGCTCACCACGGCTGGACAGGGACGGTGGCTACACCTTC. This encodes CASSPRLDRDGGYTF.

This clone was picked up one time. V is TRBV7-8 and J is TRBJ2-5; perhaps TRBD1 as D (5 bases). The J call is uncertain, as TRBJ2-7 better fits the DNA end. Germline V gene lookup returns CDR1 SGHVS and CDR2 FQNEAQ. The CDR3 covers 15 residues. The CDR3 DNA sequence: TGTGCCAGCAGCTTAGAAGGGGTAGAGTCCTACGAGCAGTACTTC. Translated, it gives CASSLEGVESYEQYF.

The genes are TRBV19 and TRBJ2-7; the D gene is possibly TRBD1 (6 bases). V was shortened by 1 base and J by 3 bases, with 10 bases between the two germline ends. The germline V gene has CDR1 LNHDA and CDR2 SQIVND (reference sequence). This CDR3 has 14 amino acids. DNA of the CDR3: TGTGCCAGTAGTATAGGGGGGCCATACTACGAGCAGTACTTC. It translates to CASSIGGPYYEQYF.